The clone carrying this T cell receptor beta chain was detected only a few times. The data were obtained in a study of blood T cell repertoires in COVID-19. Original analysis: The assay estimated nucleated cells by amplifying reference gene primers. The repertoire was sequenced with immunoSEQ multiplex PCR; TCRdb's copy has only in-frame clones and lacks some. Clone size and V and J calls were adopted from that table, with D and trimming inferred from the DNA. Counted here are 200,000 to 250,000 clones, around 88% occurring once; the ten biggest clones make up more than 1.4%. Germline CDR1 is SNHLY and CDR2 is FYNNEI. J lost 4 bases, V lost 11 bases, and 7 bases had no gene match. The CDR3 contains 12 residues.

This sequence was found in a man aged 18 to 29 with active or convalescent COVID-19. The material sequenced was peripheral blood. The V call is TRBV2, the J call TRBJ2-5, with 7 bases fitting TRBD1. The CDR3 DNA follows: TGTGCCTTAGGGGGCGCGATAGAGACCCAGTACTTC. This gives the protein CALGGAIETQYF.